The rows below give T cell receptor beta chains drawn from one sample of a study of T cells in Graves' hyperthyroidism and ophthalmopathy. MiXCR was run by TCRdb on the multiplex PCR reads, yielding one entry per CDR3 protein. The data show about half a million distinct CDR3 sequences, around 22% seen once. Sequencing was carried out using blood. Receptors originate from a woman under 40 with Graves' ophthalmopathy. The CDR3 runs from the conserved cysteine through the conserved F or W. Each record gives: CDR3 protein, CDR3 DNA, D gene, V gene, J gene, clone size. The D gene is left open where the match is weak. Clone size appears in some rows only: once, few, many, or a class for an expanded clone.

CDR3 protein: CASNVRDRAGETQYF; CDR3 DNA: TGTGCCAGCAACGTTAGGGACAGGGCGGGAGAGACCCAGTACTTC; D gene: TRBD1; V gene: TRBV28; J gene: TRBJ2-5; clone size: many
CDR3 protein: CASSFGVSRTSVYEQYF; CDR3 DNA: TGTGCCAGCAGCTTTGGGGTATCAAGGACTAGCGTATACGAGCAGTACTTC; D gene: TRBD2; V gene: TRBV11-2; J gene: TRBJ2-7; clone size: -
CDR3 protein: CASSFQGSYGYTF; CDR3 DNA: TGTGCCAGCAGTTTTCAGGGTTCCTATGGCTACACCTTC; D gene: -; V gene: TRBV12-3/TRBV12-4; J gene: TRBJ1-2; clone size: many
CDR3 protein: CASSAQTGPPYF; CDR3 DNA: TGTGCCAGCAGCGCGCAGACAGGCCCCCCGTACTTC; D gene: -; V gene: TRBV9; J gene: TRBJ2-7; clone size: many
CDR3 protein: CAWSQGSGNNQPQHF; CDR3 DNA: TGTGCCTGGAGTCAAGGGTCAGGCAACAATCAGCCCCAGCATTTT; D gene: -; V gene: TRBV30; J gene: TRBJ1-5; clone size: -
CDR3 protein: CASSLIPHSMNTEAFF; CDR3 DNA: TGTGCCAGCAGTTTAATCCCCCATTCCATGAACACTGAAGCTTTCTTT; D gene: -; V gene: TRBV27; J gene: TRBJ1-1; clone size: -
CDR3 protein: CASSFWTLVGGYTF; CDR3 DNA: TGTGCCAGCAGCTTTTGGACCTTGGTGGGTGGCTACACCTTC; D gene: -; V gene: TRBV7-9; J gene: TRBJ1-2; clone size: -
CDR3 protein: CASSLGKQGVYSAEAFF; CDR3 DNA: TGTGCCAGCAGTTTAGGCAAACAGGGGGTTTATAGTGCTGAAGCTTTCTTT; D gene: TRBD1; V gene: TRBV28; J gene: TRBJ1-1; clone size: -
CDR3 protein: CASSSDRGVYGYTF; CDR3 DNA: TGCGCCAGCAGCTCCGACAGGGGAGTCTATGGCTACACCTTC; D gene: TRBD1; V gene: TRBV4-1; J gene: TRBJ1-2; clone size: -
CDR3 protein: CAISERRGRENTEAFF; CDR3 DNA: TGTGCCATCAGTGAGAGGAGGGGCAGGGAGAACACTGAAGCTTTCTTT; D gene: -; V gene: TRBV10-3; J gene: TRBJ1-1; clone size: many
CDR3 protein: CSARTDNRYEQYF; CDR3 DNA: TGCAGTGCTAGAACAGATAATAGGTACGAGCAGTACTTC; D gene: -; V gene: TRBV20-1; J gene: TRBJ2-7; clone size: few
CDR3 protein: CASSFSRQTSYGYTF; CDR3 DNA: TGTGCCAGCAGTTTCTCGCGACAGACAAGCTATGGCTACACCTTC; D gene: -; V gene: TRBV27; J gene: TRBJ1-2; clone size: many
CDR3 protein: CASSYPGGLPYF; CDR3 DNA: TGTGCCAGCAGTTACCCCGGTGGATTGCCGTACTTC; D gene: -; V gene: TRBV27; J gene: TRBJ2-7; clone size: -
CDR3 protein: CASSGNSPLHF; CDR3 DNA: TGTGCCAGCAGTGGGAATTCACCCCTCCACTTT; D gene: -; V gene: TRBV28; J gene: TRBJ1-6; clone size: few
CDR3 protein: CSARDQQGLLTYEQYF; CDR3 DNA: TGCAGTGCTAGAGACCAACAGGGCCTTTTGACCTACGAGCAGTACTTC; D gene: -; V gene: TRBV20-1; J gene: TRBJ2-7; clone size: many
CDR3 protein: CASRSSATSSGGELFF; CDR3 DNA: TGTGCCAGTAGATCCTCGGCTACCAGCTCCGGCGGGGAGCTGTTTTTT; D gene: -; V gene: TRBV19; J gene: TRBJ2-2; clone size: many
CDR3 protein: CASRRAADIYEQYF; CDR3 DNA: TGTGCCAGCCGGAGGGCGGCCGACATCTACGAGCAGTACTTC; D gene: -; V gene: TRBV12-3/TRBV12-4; J gene: TRBJ2-7; clone size: -
CDR3 protein: CASSEDRDLNTEAFF; CDR3 DNA: TGTGCCAGCAGTGAAGACAGGGACTTGAACACTGAAGCTTTCTTT; D gene: -; V gene: TRBV6-1; J gene: TRBJ1-1; clone size: many
CDR3 protein: CSVGTASAEACF; CDR3 DNA: TGCAGCGTTGGGACAGCCAGCGCTGAAGCTTGCTTT; D gene: -; V gene: TRBV29-1; J gene: TRBJ1-1; clone size: few
CDR3 protein: CAWSEQATGELFF; CDR3 DNA: TGTGCCTGGAGTGAACAGGCCACCGGGGAGCTGTTTTTT; D gene: -; V gene: TRBV30; J gene: TRBJ2-2; clone size: few
CDR3 protein: CASSLDALGYTF; CDR3 DNA: TGCGCCAGCAGCTTGGACGCCCTTGGCTACACCTTC; D gene: -; V gene: TRBV5-1; J gene: TRBJ1-2; clone size: many
CDR3 protein: CASSRGLAGVETQYF; CDR3 DNA: TGTGCCAGCAGTAGAGGACTAGCGGGAGTGGAGACCCAGTACTTC; D gene: TRBD2; V gene: TRBV12-3/TRBV12-4; J gene: TRBJ2-5; clone size: -
CDR3 protein: CSARGLAGNYEQYF; CDR3 DNA: TGCAGTGCTAGAGGACTAGCGGGGAACTACGAGCAGTACTTC; D gene: TRBD2; V gene: TRBV20-1; J gene: TRBJ2-7; clone size: many
CDR3 protein: CASSSDSMGYTF; CDR3 DNA: TGCGCCAGCAGTTCGGACAGTATGGGCTACACCTTC; D gene: -; V gene: TRBV5-1; J gene: TRBJ1-2; clone size: many
CDR3 protein: CASTRDRMNTEAFF; CDR3 DNA: TGTGCCAGTACTCGGGACAGAATGAACACTGAAGCTTTCTTT; D gene: TRBD1; V gene: TRBV19; J gene: TRBJ1-1; clone size: -